The 22 T cell receptor beta chains below were found in one sample sequenced in a study of control samples from healthy donors and cancer patients. Clones were sequenced by immunoSEQ multiplex PCR, and TCRdb holds only the in-frame ones, with some missing. The table has some 160,000 clones, 89% seen once; the top ten hold around 4.9%. Sequences were obtained from blood. These receptors all come from a man younger than 45 in good health.

This sequence joins TRBV7-8 and TRBJ2-7, with TRBD1 matching over 10 bases. Germline trimming cut 5 bases from V and 6 bases from J; bases unmatched to any gene: 10. The CDR3 totals 15 residues. In germline, CDR1 is SGHVS, CDR2 FQNEAQ. This CDR3 reads CASSPGVGTGAEQYF. CDR3 nucleotide sequence: TGTGCCAGCAGCCCAGGGGTGGGGACAGGGGCCGAGCAGTACTTC.

The chain links TRBV18 to TRBJ2-2; D remains ambiguous. Germline CDR1 and CDR2: KGHSH and LQKENI. There are 16 residues in the CDR3. V was clipped by 3 bases and J by 4 bases, with 15 bases between them. The CDR3 DNA reads TGTGCCAGCTCACCCCAGGTTACCGGCCCCACCGGGGAGCTGTTTTTT. It is translated as CASSPQVTGPTGELFF.

This clone was picked up one time. The chain couples TRBV7-2 to TRBJ2-3; maybe TRBD2 (5 bases). V lost 2 bases and J 0 bases, leaving 18 bases between the germline ends. Germline V lookup: CDR1 SGHTA, CDR2 FQGNSA. The CDR3 loop spans 18 amino acids. CDR3 coding DNA: TGTGCCAGCAGCTTACCACCCGAAGCGGTATCTAGCACAGATACGCAGTATTTT. This translates into CASSLPPEAVSSTDTQYF.

The rearrangement links TRBV25-1 to TRBJ1-1; TRBD1 matches at 7 bases. The V segment lost 2 bases and the J segment 5 bases; nucleotides outside the gene matches: 5. The germline CDR1 and CDR2 sequences are MGHDK and SYGVNS. The CDR3 loop spans 14 amino acids. In DNA form, the CDR3 reads TGTGCCAGCAGTGAAGTCGACAGGGATACTGAAGCTTTCTTT. Translated, it gives CASSEVDRDTEAFF.

The chain recombines TRBV5-5 with TRBJ2-7, with TRBD2 matching 7 bases. CDR3 length equals 17 residues. Unmatched junction bases numbered 10, after V lost 1 base and J lost 0 bases. Germline V gene sequence: CDR1 SGHKS, CDR2 YYEKEE (reference sequence). Written as DNA, the CDR3 is TGTGCCAGCAGCTTGAGAGGTTCGGGGGGAAGCTCCTACGAGCAGTACTTC. This codes for CASSLRGSGGSSYEQYF.

The CDR3 DNA sequence: TGTGCCAGAAGCTCGACGCTGAGCTCCTACGAGCAGTACTTC. This gives the protein CARSSTLSSYEQYF. This chain joins TRBV5-3 and TRBJ2-7; no reliable D call. TRBV5-3 is an open reading frame whose function is uncertain. The CDR3 is 14 residues long. V shed 3 bases and J shed 0 bases, with 10 bases lying between them.

The chain links TRBV7-6 to TRBJ1-1; D is unclear. V was trimmed by 3 bases and J by 1 base, leaving 6 bases between them. CDR1 is SGHVS and CDR2 is FNYEAQ in the germline V gene. The CDR3 is made up of 13 amino acids. This CDR3 is CASSFGGNTEAFF. CDR3 bases: TGTGCCAGCAGCTTCGGCGGGAACACTGAAGCTTTCTTT.

Note on this clone: The sample contains more than one DNA sequence encoding this CDR3. J is TRBJ2-7 and V is TRBV6-5; TRBD1 is a possible D gene (5 bases). The CDR3 has 15 amino acids. Germline lookup yields CDR1 MNHEY and CDR2 SVGAGI. V was pared by 0 bases and J by 2 bases, with 11 bases between. For the CDR3, the DNA is TGTGCCAGCAGTTACTCGGGCCAAGGGGCCTACGAGCAGTACTTC. Translation: CASSYSGQGAYEQYF.

V gene TRBV11-1 combines with J gene TRBJ1-1; D gene unclear. The CDR3 has 16 amino acids. The V gene's germline CDR1 is SGHAT and CDR2 FQDESV (reference sequence). Trimming left V 0 bases short and J 8 bases short, with 19 bases between. In DNA, the CDR3 is TGTGCCAGCAGCTTAGCCCCACCAACAGCACCTGGCGAAGCTTTCTTT. Its protein product is CASSLAPPTAPGEAFF. The full variable domain, rest sourced from reference TRBV11-1 and TRBJ1-1, is EAEVAQSPRYKITEKSQAVAFWCDPISGHATLYWYRQILGQGPELLVQFQDESVVDDSQLPKDRFSAERLKGVDSTLKIQPAELGDSAMYLCASSLAPPTAPGEAFFGQGTRLTVV.

This clone was observed a handful of times. This rearrangement joins TRBV18 to TRBJ2-1, with D possibly matching TRBD1 (8 bases). Germline assignment: CDR1 KGHSH and CDR2 LQKENI. The V end lost 3 bases, the J end lost 10 bases, and 13 bases lay between the germline ends. CDR3 length: 13 residues. The CDR3 bases are TGTGCCAGCTCACCGGACAGGGAGGGAGAGCAGTTCTTC. It specifies CASSPDREGEQFF.

This chain links TRBV3-1 (or the pseudogene TRBV3-2) with TRBJ1-2; D is undetermined. V was pared by 2 bases and J by 7 bases, with 11 bases between. The CDR3 totals 13 residues. Germline-derived CDR1 and CDR2 are LGHDT and YNNKEL (reference sequence). The CDR3, as DNA: TGTGCCAGCAGCCAACGCTCGCCGGGTGGCTACACCTTC. Protein sequence: CASSQRSPGGYTF.

This chain links TRBV27 with TRBJ1-1; TRBD1 is a possible D gene (5 bases). Germline loops: CDR1 MNHEY, CDR2 SMNVEV (reference sequence). The CDR3 has 15 residues. Trimming removed 5 bases at V and 7 bases at J, with 20 bases between. The CDR3 nucleotides are TGTGCCAGCAGTACCAGCGGACCGGCGAGGGGTGAAGCTTTCTTT. Protein sequence: CASSTSGPARGEAFF.

Concerning this clone: The same CDR3 is also encoded by other DNA sequences in this sample. This chain uses TRBV9 with TRBJ1-4, with D perhaps matching TRBD1 (5 bases). CDR1 is SGDLS, CDR2 YYNGEE, per germline. The CDR3 loop spans 15 amino acids. V lost 0 bases to trimming and J lost 8 bases, with 14 bases between them. CDR3: CASSVGAREGEKLFF. DNA for the CDR3: TGTGCCAGCAGCGTAGGGGCCAGGGAAGGGGAAAAACTGTTTTTT.

The chain carries TRBV7-2 and TRBJ2-3; 8 nucleotides agree with TRBD2. J lost 2 bases, V lost 1 base, and 5 bases had no gene match. Germline-derived CDR1 and CDR2 are SGHTA and FQGNSA. The CDR3 is 16 residues long. CDR3 residues: CASSLGAGAHTDTQYF. In DNA, the CDR3 is TGTGCCAGCAGCTTAGGAGCGGGGGCCCACACAGATACGCAGTATTTT.

This chain connects TRBV9 to TRBJ1-1; the D is unclear. From germline, CDR1 is SGDLS and CDR2 YYNGEE. The CDR3 is 13 residues long. The V and J ends lost 0 bases and 2 bases respectively, with 5 bases between them. CDR3 sequence reads: CASSVVQNTEAFF. In DNA form, the CDR3 reads TGTGCCAGCAGCGTAGTGCAAAACACTGAAGCTTTCTTT.

The chain carries TRBV14 and TRBJ2-7, with D perhaps TRBD2 (5 bases). Germline loops: CDR1 SGHDN, CDR2 FVKESK. V was trimmed by 3 bases and J by 4 bases, leaving 16 bases between them. CDR3 length equals 15 residues. CDR3 sequence: CASSHLPGKGYEQYF. CDR3 bases: TGTGCCAGCAGCCACCTGCCGGGGAAAGGGTACGAGCAGTACTTC.

The rearrangement joins TRBV5-1 to TRBJ1-3; D may be TRBD1 (5 bases). CDR1 and CDR2 (germline): SGHRS, YFSETQ. The ends were cut back, 4 bases at V and 1 base at J, with 9 bases in the middle. This CDR3 spans 14 amino acids. CDR3 coding DNA: TGCGCCAGCAGCGAGGGGAGGTCTGGAAACACCATATATTTT. Amino acid sequence: CASSEGRSGNTIYF. The full variable domain, completed using reference TRBV5-1 and TRBJ1-3, is KAGVTQTPRYLIKTRGQQVTLSCSPISGHRSVSWYQQTPGQGLQFLFEYFSETQRNKGNFPGRFSGRQFSNSRSEMNVSTLELGDSALYLCASSEGRSGNTIYFGEGSWLTVV.

The rearrangement links TRBV28 to TRBJ1-4; unclear D gene. Deletions cut 5 bases from V and 5 bases from J, with 15 bases between. CDR3 length equals 15 residues. Germline V gene data show CDR1 as MDHEN and CDR2 as SYDVKM. The CDR3 DNA is TGTGCCAGCAGTGCAAACAGAGTGCTAAATGAAAAACTGTTTTTT. Its translation: CASSANRVLNEKLFF.

The chain combines TRBV7-2 with TRBJ2-3; D possibly matches TRBD1 or TRBD2 (5 bases each). Germline CDR1 reads SGHTA; CDR2 reads FQGNSA. The CDR3 sequence is 15 residues long. V dropped 6 bases and J dropped 0 bases, with 13 bases sitting between them. CDR3 in amino acids: CASSQRDGSTDTQYF. CDR3 nucleotides: TGTGCCAGCAGTCAAAGGGACGGGAGCACAGATACGCAGTATTTT.

The chain is built from TRBV19 and TRBJ2-3; TRBD2 is a possible D gene (7 bases). The V gene's germline CDR1 is LNHDA and CDR2 SQIVND (reference sequence). The CDR3 is made up of 15 amino acids. V lost 7 bases and J 1 base, leaving 15 bases between the germline ends. The CDR3 DNA reads TGTGCCAGTATCGACGGGGGGCTTGGCACAGATACGCAGTATTTT. It yields the protein CASIDGGLGTDTQYF.

The DNA for the CDR3 is TGTGCCAGCAGTTTTGTAGCGGGAGGGGCCCATGAGCAGTTCTTC. Translated: CASSFVAGGAHEQFF. The chain couples TRBV27 to TRBJ2-1; 11 nucleotides line up with TRBD2. Unmatched junction bases numbered 6, after V lost 3 bases and J lost 8 bases. Germline V gives CDR1 MNHEY, CDR2 SMNVEV (reference sequence). The CDR3 sequence is 15 residues long.

This chain uses TRBV18 with TRBJ2-3; the match to TRBD1 covers 10 bases. V shed 1 base and J 1 base; nucleotides not matched to a gene: 5. There are 17 residues in the CDR3. Per germline, CDR1 KGHSH and CDR2 LQKENI. CDR3 region: CASSPLAGTGGTDTQYF. CDR3 coding DNA: TGTGCCAGCTCACCACTCGCCGGGACAGGGGGCACAGATACGCAGTATTTT.